Each of the 9 T cell receptor beta chains below was sequenced from the same sample in a study of T cells in Graves' hyperthyroidism and ophthalmopathy. RNA transcripts yielded amplified TCR beta CDR3 regions. HTBI primers were the set used in a first-round RT-PCR of the TCR CDR3. TCRdb processed the multiplex PCR reads anew with MiXCR; each CDR3 protein has one entry. In the table there are some 580,000 distinct CDR3 sequences, about a sixth of which are singletons. The sequenced sample was blood. Every receptor here comes from a woman aged 35 to 49 with Graves' ophthalmopathy.

This clonotype was counted a few times. The gene calls are TRBV20-1 and TRBJ1-4; D gene uncertain. Per germline, CDR1 DFQATT and CDR2 SNEGSKA (reference sequence). This CDR3 region has 14 residues. Trimming removed 1 base at V and 0 bases at J, with 6 bases between. In DNA form, the CDR3 reads TGCAGTGCTAGAGGAGGCTCAACTAATGAAAAACTGTTTTTT. Encoded protein: CSARGGSTNEKLFF.

This clonotype was counted at least ten times. The rearrangement links TRBV9 to TRBJ2-5, with TRBD1 identical over 10 bases. CDR1 is SGDLS and CDR2 is YYNGEE in the germline V gene. J lost 3 bases, V lost 0 bases, and 2 bases had no gene match. This CDR3 has 15 residues. CDR3 residues: CASSVAGTGEETQYF. In DNA, the CDR3 is TGTGCCAGCAGCGTAGCAGGGACAGGGGAAGAGACCCAGTACTTC.

This chain uses TRBV29-1 with TRBJ2-3; the match to TRBD2 covers 10 bases. This CDR3 has 15 residues. Unmatched junction bases numbered 9, after V lost 7 bases and J lost 2 bases. Per the germline V gene, CDR1 is SQVTM and CDR2 is ANQGSEA. This CDR3 reads CSGTGLAGVTDTQYF. The CDR3 DNA follows: TGCAGCGGCACAGGGCTAGCGGGGGTCACAGATACGCAGTATTTT.

This clonotype appeared a few times. CDR3 in DNA: TGTGCCAGCAGTGACTCGTCTAGCGGCACAGATACGCAGTATTTT. This encodes CASSDSSSGTDTQYF. V and J are TRBV6-4 and TRBJ2-3; D may be TRBD2 (6 bases). V was shortened by 0 bases and J by 1 base, with 8 bases between the two germline ends. Per germline, CDR1 MRHNA and CDR2 SNTAGT. The length of the CDR3 is 15 residues.

This clonotype has a count of ten or more. CDR3 bases: TGTGCCAGCTCAGCCGACAGGAGCACTGAAGCTTTCTTT. Amino acids: CASSADRSTEAFF. The V gene is TRBV18, the J gene TRBJ1-1, with a tentative D call TRBD1 (6 bases). The CDR3 has 13 residues. V dropped 5 bases and J dropped 4 bases, with 11 bases sitting between them. The germline V gene has CDR1 KGHSH and CDR2 LQKENI.

V gene TRBV29-1 combines with J gene TRBJ2-1; 8 bases agree with TRBD2. V was pared by 2 bases and J by 7 bases, with 7 bases of the junction left unmatched. This CDR3 is built from 14 residues. Per the germline V gene, CDR1 is SQVTM and CDR2 is ANQGSEA. CDR3 DNA sequence: TGCAGCGTTGAATCGGGAGGGCCTGGGAATGAGCAGTTCTTC. It codes for CSVESGGPGNEQFF.

This clonotype has ten or more counts. Here the CDR3 reads CASSHRLAGVLGGNEQFF. The CDR3 DNA reads TGTGCCAGCAGCCACCGACTAGCGGGAGTTTTGGGGGGGAATGAGCAGTTCTTC. The V call is TRBV6-1, the J call TRBJ2-1, with 12 bases fitting TRBD2. The V and J ends lost 6 bases and 7 bases, in that order; junction bases with no gene match: 16. The CDR3 is 18 amino acids. Germline values: CDR1 MNHNS, CDR2 SASEGT.

At least ten counts were recorded for this clonotype. The rearrangement joins TRBV20-1 to TRBJ2-7, with D tentatively TRBD2 (5 bases). Deletions cut 3 bases from V and 6 bases from J, with 9 bases between. Germline CDR1 is DFQATT and CDR2 is SNEGSKA (reference sequence). The CDR3 spans 11 residues. CDR3 in amino acids: CSARLSGEQYF. CDR3 coding DNA: TGCAGTGCTAGGTTGAGCGGCGAGCAGTACTTC.

This clonotype was seen ten or more times. The chain couples TRBV2 to TRBJ2-5; either TRBD1 or TRBD2 may fit D (5 bases each). Per germline, CDR1 SNHLY and CDR2 FYNNEI. V was clipped by 4 bases and J by 2 bases, with 14 bases between them. CDR3 length: 15 residues. CDR3 sequence: CASSAGTAEQETQYF. The CDR3 DNA follows: TGTGCCAGCAGTGCAGGGACCGCAGAACAAGAGACCCAGTACTTC.